By frequency in the sample, the clone carrying this T cell receptor (beta chain) is medium-sized (0.01 to 0.1%). CDR3 length equals 11 residues. V was trimmed by 0 bases and J by 10 bases, leaving 9 bases between them. Germline CDR1 is DFQATT and CDR2 is SNEGSKA (reference sequence). The data originate from a study of immune reconstitution after stem cell transplant in scleroderma. Each CDR3 protein is one row after TCRdb ran MiXCR on the RT-PCR reads. Among roughly 1,900 distinct CDR3 sequences listed, roughly 14% were seen once. This TCR was sampled from a female donor with systemic sclerosis. This chain uses TRBV20-1 with TRBJ1-2; D may be TRBD1 (5 bases). Sampling was done before or after autologous hematopoietic stem cell transplantation (not recorded which). The CDR3 sequence is CSARDQGDYTF. As DNA, the CDR3 is TGCAGTGCTAGAGATCAGGGAGACTACACCTTC.